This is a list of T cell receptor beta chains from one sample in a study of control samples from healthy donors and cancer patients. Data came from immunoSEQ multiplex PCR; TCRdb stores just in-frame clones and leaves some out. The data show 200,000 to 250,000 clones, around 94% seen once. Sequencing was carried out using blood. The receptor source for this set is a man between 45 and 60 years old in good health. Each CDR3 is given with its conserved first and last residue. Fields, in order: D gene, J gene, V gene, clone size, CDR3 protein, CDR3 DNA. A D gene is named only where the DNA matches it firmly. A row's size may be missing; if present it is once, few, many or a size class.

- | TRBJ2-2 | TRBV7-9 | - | CASRIGPTGELFF | TGTGCCAGCAGGATTGGGCCCACCGGGGAGCTGTTTTTT
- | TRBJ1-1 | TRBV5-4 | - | CASSLGTANTEAFF | TGTGCCAGCAGCTTGGGGACCGCGAACACTGAAGCTTTCTTT
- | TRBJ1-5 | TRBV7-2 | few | CASSLVKGGRQPQHF | TGTGCCAGCAGCTTAGTCAAGGGTGGACGGCAGCCCCAGCATTTT
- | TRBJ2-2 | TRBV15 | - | CATSIERTVPGELFF | TGTGCCACCAGCATCGAAAGGACGGTCCCCGGGGAGCTGTTTTTT
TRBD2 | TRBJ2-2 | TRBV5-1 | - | CASSLVLAGELFF | TGCGCCAGCAGCTTGGTACTAGCGGGGGAGCTGTTTTTT
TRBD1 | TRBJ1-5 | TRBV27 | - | CASSGSGTGGNQPQHF | TGTGCCAGCAGTGGTTCCGGGACAGGGGGCAACCAGCCCCAGCATTTT
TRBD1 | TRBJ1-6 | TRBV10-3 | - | CAIRTGQGSHSPLHF | TGTGCCATCAGAACGGGACAGGGTTCCCATTCACCCCTCCACTTT
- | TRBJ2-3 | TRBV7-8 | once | CASSPIRGAGTDTQYF | TGTGCCAGCAGCCCGATTAGGGGGGCCGGCACAGATACGCAGTATTTT
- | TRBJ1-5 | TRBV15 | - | CATSRDVGGSQPQHF | TGTGCCACCAGCAGAGATGTTGGGGGTTCTCAGCCCCAGCATTTT
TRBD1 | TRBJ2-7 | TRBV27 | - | CASRSGTGAYEQYF | TGTGCCAGCAGATCCGGGACAGGGGCCTACGAGCAGTACTTC
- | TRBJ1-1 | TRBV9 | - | CASSVGENTEAFF | TGTGCCAGCAGCGTTGGTGAGAACACTGAAGCTTTCTTT
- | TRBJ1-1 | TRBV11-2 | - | CASSPGLFNTEAFF | TGTGCCAGCAGCCCGGGACTCTTCAACACTGAAGCTTTCTTT
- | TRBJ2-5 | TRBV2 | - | CASGREGETQYF | TGTGCCAGCGGCAGGGAAGGAGAGACCCAGTACTTC
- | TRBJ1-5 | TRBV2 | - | CASRAGELPQHF | TGTGCCAGCAGGGCGGGAGAGTTGCCCCAGCATTTT